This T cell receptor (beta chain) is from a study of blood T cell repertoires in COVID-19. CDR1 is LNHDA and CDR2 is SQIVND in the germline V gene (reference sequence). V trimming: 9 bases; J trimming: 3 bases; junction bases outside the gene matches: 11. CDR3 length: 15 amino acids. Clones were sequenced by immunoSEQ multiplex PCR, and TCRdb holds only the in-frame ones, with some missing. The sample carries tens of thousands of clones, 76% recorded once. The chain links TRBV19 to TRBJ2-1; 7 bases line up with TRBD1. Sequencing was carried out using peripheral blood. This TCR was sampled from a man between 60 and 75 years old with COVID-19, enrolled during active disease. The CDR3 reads CASTSRGSFYNEQFF. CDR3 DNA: TGTGCCAGCACCAGCAGGGGGAGTTTCTACAATGAGCAGTTCTTC.